This record covers a single T cell receptor beta chain. Other DNA sequences within the sample encode an identical CDR3. The sample originates from a study of blood T cell repertoires in COVID-19. Germline CDR1 and CDR2: SGHVS and FQNEAQ. The CDR3 loop spans 14 amino acids. With 7 bases removed from V and 2 bases from J, the gap between germline ends came to 11 bases. Sequencing used immunoSEQ multiplex PCR; TCRdb keeps in-frame clones, though not all of them. The sample carries approximately 150,000 clones, approximately 88% recorded once. The gene calls are TRBV7-8 and TRBJ2-2; possibly TRBD2 for D (7 bases). The specimen was peripheral blood. The sequence derives from a woman between 45 and 60 years old with acute or convalescent COVID-19. This CDR3 is CASKAGANTGELFF. The CDR3 coding sequence is TGTGCCAGCAAGGCGGGGGCAAACACCGGGGAGCTGTTTTTT. The complete variable domain, with remaining parts taken from reference TRBV7-8 and TRBJ2-2, reads GAGVSQSPRYKVAKRGQDVALRCDPISGHVSLFWYQQALGQGPEFLTYFQNEAQLDKSGLPSDRFFAERPEGSVSTLKIQRTQQEDSAVYLCASKAGANTGELFFGEGSRLTVL.